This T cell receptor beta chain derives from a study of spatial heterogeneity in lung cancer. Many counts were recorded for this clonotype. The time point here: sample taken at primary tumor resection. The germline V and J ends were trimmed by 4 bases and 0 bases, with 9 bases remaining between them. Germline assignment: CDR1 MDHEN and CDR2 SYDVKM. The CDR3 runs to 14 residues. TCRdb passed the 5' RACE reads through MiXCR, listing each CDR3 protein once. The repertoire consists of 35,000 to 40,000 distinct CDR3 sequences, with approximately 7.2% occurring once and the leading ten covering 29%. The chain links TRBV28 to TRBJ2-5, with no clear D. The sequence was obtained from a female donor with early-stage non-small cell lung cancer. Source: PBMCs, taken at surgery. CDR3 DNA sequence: TGTGCCAGCAGTTCTCCGGGCCACCAAGAGACCCAGTACTTC. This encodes CASSSPGHQETQYF.